The 5 T cell receptor beta chains below were found in one sample sequenced in a study of control samples from healthy donors and cancer patients. Assay: immunoSEQ multiplex PCR; the TCRdb copy retains only in-frame clones and omits some. The table lists fewer than 60,000 clones, about 95% of them singletons. The sequenced sample was blood. The receptors were sampled from a man younger than 45 in good health.

The chain is built from TRBV10-3 and TRBJ1-6; 9 bases are shared with TRBD1. CDR1 is ENHRY and CDR2 is SYGVKD in the germline V gene. The junction had 4 bases not matched to a gene; V was cut back by 3 bases and J by 7 bases. The CDR3 spans 15 residues. The CDR3 loop reads CAISDSGTGNSPLHF. The CDR3 DNA reads TGTGCCATCAGTGATTCCGGGACAGGGAATTCACCCCTCCACTTT.

The chain uses TRBV10-3 and TRBJ1-3; a possible D gene is TRBD1 (5 bases). CDR1 ENHRY and CDR2 SYGVKD come from the germline V gene. The CDR3 is 16 amino acids. The germline V and J ends were trimmed by 4 bases and 0 bases, with 13 bases remaining between them. CDR3 loop: CAISGQLSLSGNTIYF. CDR3 nucleotides: TGTGCCATCAGTGGACAGCTATCTCTCTCTGGAAACACCATATATTTT.

J is TRBJ1-1 and V is TRBV7-9, with 8 bases that match TRBD1. The CDR3 is 15 amino acids. Per germline, CDR1 SEHNR and CDR2 FQNEAQ (reference sequence). Trimming removed 3 bases from V and 0 bases from J; junction bases left unmatched: 3. The CDR3 DNA reads TGTGCCAGCAGCTTTCCAGGGGGCTTGAACACTGAAGCTTTCTTT. Its protein is CASSFPGGLNTEAFF.

The V call is TRBV2, the J call TRBJ2-3; D tentatively reads TRBD1 or TRBD2 (5 bases each). With 0 bases removed from V and 8 bases from J, the gap between germline ends came to 6 bases. Germline lookup yields CDR1 SNHLY and CDR2 FYNNEI. This CDR3 has 12 amino acids. This CDR3 reads CASSEAGGTQYF. The CDR3 region has the DNA TGTGCCAGCAGTGAAGCTGGGGGTACGCAGTATTTT. Variable domain in full (rest from reference TRBV2 and TRBJ2-3): EPEVTQTPSHQVTQMGQEVILRCVPISNHLYFYWYRQILGQKVEFLVSFYNNEISEKSEIFDDQFSVERPDGSNFTLKIRSTKLEDSAMYFCASSEAGGTQYFGPGTRLTVL.

This clone was counted between two and nine times. The rearrangement uses TRBV3-1 (or the pseudogene TRBV3-2) and TRBJ2-5, with TRBD2 identical over 10 bases. The germline CDR1 and CDR2 sequences are LGHDT and YNNKEL (reference sequence). The CDR3 totals 17 residues. V lost 4 bases to trimming and J lost 7 bases; unmatched junction nucleotides: 15. This CDR3 reads CASSPWALASGSGTQYF. As DNA, the CDR3 is TGTGCCAGCAGCCCCTGGGCCCTGGCTAGCGGGAGCGGGACCCAGTACTTC.